The TCR beta chain under discussion was sequenced for a study of naive and memory T cell subsets. Broader study findings: Naive and memory repertoire findings lacked a ground truth for validation. A few larger clonotypes appeared in naive repertoires, especially CD8, possibly memory cells re-expressing CD45RA. From naive to CM, EM and EMRA, diversity decreased and Gini increased.

CD4+ T cell IFNgamma after overnight CMV lysate exposure gave donor CMV status. Cells stained for CD3, CD4, CD8, CD45RA, CD27 and viability were sorted into four CD45RA/CD27 subsets. Notes on this clonotype: Its antigen is undetermined.

The CDR3 is 15 amino acids. Germline assignment: CDR1 MDHEN and CDR2 SYDVKM. V lost 11 bases and J lost 0, with 20 bases in between. An equimolar mix of two oligonucleotides served as the beta constant-region primer for TRBC1 and TRBC2. Four rounds of PCR amplified the ligated cDNA using nested alpha and beta constant-region primers plus SP2. TCRdb re-analysed the UMI-ligation and nested PCR reads in MiXCR, keeping a single row per CDR3 protein. The sample contains under 150,000 distinct CDR3 sequences, approximately 21% of which appear only once. The gene calls are TRBV28 and TRBJ2-7, with D perhaps given as TRBD1 or TRBD2 (7 bases each). This TCR came from a human donor in good health. Sequencing was performed on naive CD8+ T cells from blood. The CDR3: CAGASGGDVSYEQYF. As DNA, the CDR3 is TGTGCCGGCGCCTCAGGGGGGGACGTCTCCTACGAGCAGTACTTC.